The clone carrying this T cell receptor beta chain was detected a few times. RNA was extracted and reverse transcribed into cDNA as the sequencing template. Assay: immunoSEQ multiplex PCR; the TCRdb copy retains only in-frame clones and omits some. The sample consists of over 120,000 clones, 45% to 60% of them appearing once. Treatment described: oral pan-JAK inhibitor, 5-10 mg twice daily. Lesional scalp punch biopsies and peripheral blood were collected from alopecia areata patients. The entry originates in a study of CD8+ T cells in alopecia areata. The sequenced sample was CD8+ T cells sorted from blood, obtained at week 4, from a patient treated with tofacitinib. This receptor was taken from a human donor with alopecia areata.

The CDR3 sequence: CASSPLSRAYYNEQFF. The CDR3 DNA follows: TGTGCCAGCAGCCCCCTCAGCAGGGCGTACTACAATGAGCAGTTCTTC. The chain couples TRBV7-9 to TRBJ2-1; weak D call: TRBD1 (5 bases). Germline CDR1 is SEHNR and CDR2 is FQNEAQ (reference sequence). V was pared by 5 bases and J by 3 bases, with 17 bases between. The CDR3 contains 16 residues.